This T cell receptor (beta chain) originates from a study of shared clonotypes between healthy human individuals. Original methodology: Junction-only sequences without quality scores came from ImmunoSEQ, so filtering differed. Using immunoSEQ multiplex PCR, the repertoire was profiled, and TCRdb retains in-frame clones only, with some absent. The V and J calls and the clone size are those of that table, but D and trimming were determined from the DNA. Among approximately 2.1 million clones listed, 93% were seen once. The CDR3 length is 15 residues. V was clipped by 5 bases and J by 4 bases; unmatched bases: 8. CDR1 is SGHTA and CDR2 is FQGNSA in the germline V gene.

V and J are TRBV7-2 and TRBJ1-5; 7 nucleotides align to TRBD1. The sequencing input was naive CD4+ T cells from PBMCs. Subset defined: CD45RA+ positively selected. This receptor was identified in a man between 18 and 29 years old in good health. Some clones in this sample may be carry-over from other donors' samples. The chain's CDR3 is CASSPDRADNQPQHF. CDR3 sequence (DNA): TGTGCCAGCAGCCCCGACAGGGCGGATAATCAGCCCCAGCATTTT.